The table lists the clone carrying this TCR beta chain with a few counts. CDR1 and CDR2 from the germline V gene are LNHDA and SQIVND (reference sequence). V was cut by 6 bases and J by 4 bases, with 15 bases left in between. The CDR3 loop spans 14 amino acids. The method was immunoSEQ multiplex PCR; TCRdb's version includes in-frame clones alone and lacks a portion of them. There are 35,000 to 40,000 clones in the sample; over 65% occur only once, and roughly 18% lies in the top ten. These data come from a study of PD-L1 blockade in urothelial cancer. The wider study: Once treatment had started, blood was analyzed at 3 weeks (second dose) and again at 6 weeks. T cells were recovered from blood samples at a median of roughly 150,000.

The chain recombines TRBV19 with TRBJ1-1; D possibly corresponds to TRBD1 (6 bases). Sequencing used PBMCs, obtained around atezolizumab (anti-PD-L1) treatment. The source of this sequence is a man aged 55 to 70 with urothelial cancer. For the CDR3, the DNA is TGTGCCAGTAGGCCCGGGGAACAGGGCACTGAAGCTTTCTTT. Translated, it gives CASRPGEQGTEAFF.